This TCR beta chain was captured in a study of radiation and T cells in renal cell carcinoma. The sample holds one count of this clone. This CDR3 region has 13 residues. Germline V gene data show CDR1 as SGHRS and CDR2 as YFSETQ. Trimming removed 1 base at V and 3 bases at J, with 7 bases between. The assay was immunoSEQ multiplex PCR, and TCRdb's table has in-frame clones only and misses some. Counted here are approximately 14,000 clones, 50% to 75% occurring once; the ten biggest clones make up 25% to 30%. Treatment described: 15 Gy SBRT to primary tumor, nephrectomy 4 weeks later. Clear cell pathology was present in this patient's renal cell carcinoma.

J is TRBJ1-1 and V is TRBV5-1; no definite D call. The sequencing used tumor tissue, collected from a patient whose treatment included radiotherapy and nephrectomy. This sequence was found in a woman aged 65 to 85 with renal cell carcinoma. CDR3 amino acids: CASSLFGHTEAFF. The CDR3, as DNA: TGCGCCAGCAGCTTGTTTGGGCACACTGAAGCTTTCTTT.